This T cell receptor (beta chain) was profiled in a study of stem cell transplantation in POMP-related autoinflammatory disease. Looking at the study overall: Impaired MHC class I-dependent CD8+ differentiation was hypothesized from defective thymoproteasomes.

A word on this clone: Its antigen is not known.

General study points: Patients with PRAID showed a restricted number of unique TRB V-J gene pairings.

The V gene lost 0 bases and the J gene lost 10 bases, with 4 bases spanning the gap. Germline V gene lookup returns CDR1 GTSNPN and CDR2 SVGIG (reference sequence). The CDR3 length is 10 residues. Measured with immunoSEQ multiplex PCR; TCRdb has only the in-frame clones, and not every one. Seen here are tens of thousands of clones, 75% to 90% observed once, and the top ten hold less than 3%. The rearrangement links TRBV30 to TRBJ2-1; D remains unclear. The sequence derives from a human donor with POMP-related autoinflammation and immune dysregulation (PRAID). The source material was CD4+ T cells from PBMCs, sampled before stem cell transplantation. CDR3 amino acids: CAWSVREQFF. The CDR3 nucleotides read TGTGCCTGGAGTGTCCGCGAGCAGTTCTTC.